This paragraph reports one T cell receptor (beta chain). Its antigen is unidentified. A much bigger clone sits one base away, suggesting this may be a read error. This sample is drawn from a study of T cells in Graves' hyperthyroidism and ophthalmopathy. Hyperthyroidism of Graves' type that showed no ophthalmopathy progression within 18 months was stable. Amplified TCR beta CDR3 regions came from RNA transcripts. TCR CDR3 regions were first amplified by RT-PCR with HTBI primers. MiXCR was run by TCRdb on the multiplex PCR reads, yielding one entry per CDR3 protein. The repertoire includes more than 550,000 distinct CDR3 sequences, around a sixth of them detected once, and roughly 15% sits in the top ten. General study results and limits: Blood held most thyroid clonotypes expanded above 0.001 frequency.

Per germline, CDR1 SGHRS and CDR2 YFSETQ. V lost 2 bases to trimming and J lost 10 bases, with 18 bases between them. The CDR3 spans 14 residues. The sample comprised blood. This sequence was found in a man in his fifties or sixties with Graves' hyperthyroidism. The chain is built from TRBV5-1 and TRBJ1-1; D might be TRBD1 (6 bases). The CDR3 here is CASSFGDTRSGAFF. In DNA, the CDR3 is TGCGCCAGCAGCTTTGGGGACACAAGGAGTGGAGCTTTCTTT.